This TCR beta chain was captured by sequencing in a study of blood T cell repertoires in COVID-19. Study background: Samples taken during acute and convalescent COVID-19 were collected in the United States, Italy and Spain. The analysed material was cDNA or gDNA that came from T cells, B-cell-depleted T cells, or PBMCs.

V lost 2 bases to trimming and J lost 2 bases, with 12 bases between them. This CDR3 contains 15 residues. Per the germline V gene, CDR1 is SGHNT and CDR2 is YYREEE (reference sequence). In the authors' methods: Researchers report that nucleated cell counts were estimated from reference gene primer amplification. Profiled with immunoSEQ multiplex PCR; TCRdb holds only in-frame clones, not every one. V and J calls plus clone size are reproduced from that table; the DNA served to infer D and trimming. The table lists 110,000 to 150,000 clones, 75% to 90% of them singletons. The source material was peripheral blood. J is TRBJ2-3 and V is TRBV5-4; D may be TRBD2 (6 bases). This clonotype was obtained from a woman between 50 and 59 years old with acute or convalescent COVID-19. The CDR3 nucleotides read TGTGCCAGCAGCTTAAGAACTAGCCCCACAGATACGCAGTATTTT. It translates to CASSLRTSPTDTQYF. The full variable domain, rest sourced from reference TRBV5-4 and TRBJ2-3, is ETGVTQSPTHLIKTRGQQVTLRCSSQSGHNTVSWYQQALGQGPQFIFQYYREEENGRGNFPPRFSGLQFPNYSSELNVNALELDDSALYLCASSLRTSPTDTQYFGPGTRLTVL.